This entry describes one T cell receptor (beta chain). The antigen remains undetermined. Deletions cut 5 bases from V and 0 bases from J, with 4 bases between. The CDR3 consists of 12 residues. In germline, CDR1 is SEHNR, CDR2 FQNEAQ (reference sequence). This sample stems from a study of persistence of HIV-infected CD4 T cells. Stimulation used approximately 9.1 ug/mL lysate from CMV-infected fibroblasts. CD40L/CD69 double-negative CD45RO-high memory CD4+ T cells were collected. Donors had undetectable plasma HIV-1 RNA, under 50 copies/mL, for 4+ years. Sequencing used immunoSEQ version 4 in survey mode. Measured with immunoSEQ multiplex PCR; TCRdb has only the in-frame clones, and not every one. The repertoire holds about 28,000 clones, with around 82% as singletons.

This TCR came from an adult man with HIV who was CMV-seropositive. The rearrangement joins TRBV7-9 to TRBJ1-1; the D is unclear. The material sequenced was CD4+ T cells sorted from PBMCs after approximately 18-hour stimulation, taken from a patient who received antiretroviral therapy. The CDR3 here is CASSLVNTEAFF. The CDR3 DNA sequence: TGTGCCAGCAGCCTCGTGAACACTGAAGCTTTCTTT. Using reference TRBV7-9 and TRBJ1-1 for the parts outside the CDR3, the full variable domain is DTGVSQNPRHKITKRGQNVTFRCDPISEHNRLYWYRQTLGQGPEFLTYFQNEAQLEKSRLLSDRFSAERPKGSFSTLEIQRTEQGDSAMYLCASSLVNTEAFFGQGTRLTVV.